One and the same sample provided the 27 T cell receptor beta chains below, sequenced in a study of blood T cell repertoires in COVID-19 (dated by TCRdb to about 2020). The library was built by means of the immunoSEQ multiplex PCR assay. Imported from immuneACCESS, the table was reduced by TCRdb to in-frame sequences with V and J called. These copies leave out some clones; in studies compared against another copy, an unresolved V gene accounts for under half, and the cause of the remainder is not known. The table for this sample lists some 42,000 clones; about 85% of them were counted only once. Jointly, the top ten make up 5% to 7% of the sample. What was sequenced was peripheral blood. These receptors were obtained from a man between 45 and 60 years old with active COVID-19.

The chain is built from TRBV19 and TRBJ2-3; 7 bases fit TRBD2. The CDR3 consists of 16 residues. The J segment lost 5 bases and the V segment lost 5 bases, leaving 13 bases of the junction unmatched. The germline CDR1 and CDR2 sequences are LNHDA and SQIVND (reference sequence). For the CDR3, the DNA is TGTGCCAGTAGTCCCGTGTGGGAGGGAATGGGAGATACGCAGTATTTT. This codes for CASSPVWEGMGDTQYF.

J is TRBJ2-7 and V is TRBV10-2; TRBD2 matches at 14 bases. CDR3 size: 17 residues. V shed 6 bases, J shed 4 bases, and the junction held 11 bases outside the gene matches. Germline CDR1 reads WSHSY; CDR2 reads SAAADI. The CDR3 here is CASSPGLAGGPRYEQYF. Here the CDR3 DNA reads TGCGCCAGCAGCCCTGGACTAGCGGGGGGCCCACGGTACGAGCAGTACTTC.

V usage is TRBV2 and J usage is TRBJ2-5; a possible D gene is TRBD2 (6 bases). CDR3 length: 13 residues. CDR1 and CDR2 from the germline V gene are SNHLY and FYNNEI. Deletions cut 7 bases from V and 5 bases from J, with 14 bases between. The DNA of the CDR3 is TGTGCCAGCACACACGGGACTCGGGAGACCCAGTACTTC. This encodes CASTHGTRETQYF.

This chain uses TRBV15 with TRBJ2-3; 9 bases are shared with TRBD1. V was pared by 4 bases and J by 6 bases, with 11 bases of the junction left unmatched. From germline, CDR1 is LNHNV and CDR2 YYDKDF (reference sequence). The CDR3 is made up of 16 amino acids. The CDR3 loop is CATSIFGDRATDTQYF. The CDR3 DNA reads as TGTGCCACCAGCATCTTCGGGGACAGGGCGACTGATACGCAGTATTTT. The complete variable domain, with remaining parts taken from reference TRBV15 and TRBJ2-3, reads DAMVIQNPRYQVTQFGKPVTLSCSQTLNHNVMYWYQQKSSQAPKLLFHYYDKDFNNEADTPDNFQSRRPNTSFCFLDIRSPGLGDTAMYLCATSIFGDRATDTQYFGPGTRLTVL.

The chain recombines TRBV28 with TRBJ1-2, with 12 positions matching TRBD1. J was trimmed by 5 bases and V by 4 bases; bases with no gene match: 8. The CDR3 runs to 16 residues. Germline values: CDR1 MDHEN, CDR2 SYDVKM. CDR3 residues: CASSSAGTGGLYGYTF. In nucleotides, the CDR3 is TGTGCCAGCAGTTCAGCCGGGACAGGGGGCCTGTATGGCTACACCTTC.

The chain is built from TRBV18 and TRBJ2-1; a possible D gene is TRBD2 (5 bases). CDR3 length: 15 residues. CDR1 and CDR2 (germline): KGHSH, LQKENI. V dropped 3 bases and J dropped 3 bases, with 12 bases sitting between them. Written as DNA, the CDR3 is TGTGCCAGCTCACCTAACCGTCGGGACTACAATGAGCAGTTCTTC. Translating gives CASSPNRRDYNEQFF.

This chain connects TRBV9 to TRBJ1-4; the match to TRBD1 covers 9 bases. This CDR3 has 15 residues. Germline CDR1 and CDR2: SGDLS and YYNGEE. The trim removed 2 bases at V and 7 bases at J, leaving 6 bases unmatched. The CDR3 is CASSVSQGAGEKLFF. The CDR3, as DNA: TGTGCCAGCAGCGTCTCACAGGGGGCGGGTGAAAAACTGTTTTTT.

The chain joins TRBV5-1 to TRBJ1-3, with D hard to call. CDR3 length: 15 amino acids. Trimming took 3 bases from V and 4 from J, leaving 14 bases between them. Germline values: CDR1 SGHRS, CDR2 YFSETQ. The CDR3: CASSSSSGRGNTIYF. The CDR3 DNA follows: TGCGCCAGCAGCTCGTCGTCTGGGAGAGGAAACACCATATATTTT.

This clone was recorded a few times. V gene TRBV2 combines with J gene TRBJ1-5; possibly TRBD1 for D (6 bases). The ends were cut back, 4 bases at V and 7 bases at J, with 17 bases in the middle. Per the germline V gene, CDR1 is SNHLY and CDR2 is FYNNEI. The CDR3 length is 15 residues. Here the CDR3 DNA reads TGTGCCAGCAGTGGCAGGGGTTTATTCGACCAGCCCCAGCATTTT. As protein: CASSGRGLFDQPQHF.

This chain uses TRBV5-1 with TRBJ2-5, with 8 bases identical to TRBD1. This CDR3 contains 16 residues. V was clipped by 0 bases and J by 4 bases; unmatched bases: 8. Germline CDR1 SGHRS, CDR2 YFSETQ. CDR3 sequence: CASSLEASGGGETQYF. CDR3 nucleotides: TGCGCCAGCAGCTTGGAGGCCTCAGGGGGCGGAGAGACCCAGTACTTC.

The gene calls are TRBV28 and TRBJ1-5; D remains unclear. Trimming stripped 6 bases from V and 7 bases from J, with 7 bases between. CDR3 length: 11 residues. The germline CDR1 and CDR2 sequences are MDHEN and SYDVKM. The DNA of the CDR3 is TGTGCCAGCAGCCCCGGGCAGCCCCAGCATTTT. Its protein product is CASSPGQPQHF.

The chain is built from TRBV4-3 and TRBJ2-5, with unresolved D. Trimming took 0 bases from V and 5 from J, leaving 10 bases between them. Germline assignment: CDR1 LGHNA and CDR2 YSLEER. CDR3 length: 14 residues. The CDR3 sequence: CASSQDTVRETQYF. As DNA, the CDR3 is TGCGCCAGCAGCCAAGACACAGTAAGGGAGACCCAGTACTTC.

The chain uses TRBV20-1 and TRBJ1-3; D call uncertain. Germline V CDR1 and CDR2: DFQATT, SNEGSKA (reference sequence). The CDR3 length is 15 residues. Trimming removed 3 bases from V and 0 bases from J, with 12 bases in between. CDR3 amino acids: CSASAEKSSGNTIYF. CDR3 DNA: TGCAGTGCTAGTGCAGAAAAAAGCTCTGGAAACACCATATATTTT.

This chain uses TRBV7-2 with TRBJ2-7; tentatively, D is TRBD1 (5 bases). Germline V gene lookup returns CDR1 SGHTA and CDR2 FQGNSA. Trimming removed 2 bases at V and 0 bases at J, with 11 bases between. The length of the CDR3 is 15 residues. CDR3 in amino acids: CASSLLYRGSYEQYF. The DNA of the CDR3 is TGTGCCAGCAGCTTATTGTATAGGGGCTCCTACGAGCAGTACTTC.

The sample holds one count of this clone. The genes are TRBV19 and TRBJ1-2; 8 bases match TRBD1. Germline V CDR1 and CDR2: LNHDA, SQIVND (reference sequence). This CDR3 region has 14 residues. Trimming cost V 6 bases and J 3 bases; bases outside gene matches: 6. The CDR3: CASRQGAGDYGYTF. The CDR3 nucleotides read TGTGCCAGTAGGCAGGGGGCCGGGGACTATGGCTACACCTTC.

This clone has just one count. This rearrangement joins TRBV7-3 to TRBJ2-3, with TRBD2 matching over 10 bases. Germline V gene data show CDR1 as SGHTA and CDR2 as FQGTGA. This CDR3 spans 15 amino acids. V shed 5 bases, J shed 6 bases, and the junction held 8 bases outside the gene matches. CDR3 in DNA: TGTGCCAGCAGCGCGAGCGGGAGGGCCGCCGATACGCAGTATTTT. It is translated as CASSASGRAADTQYF.

This chain uses TRBV18 with TRBJ1-1, with D uncertain. Per the germline V gene, CDR1 is KGHSH and CDR2 is LQKENI. The CDR3 extends over 16 amino acids. V shed 4 bases and J shed 0 bases, with 15 bases lying between them. CDR3 bases: TGTGCCAGCTCACGTCCCCCACAGATCATGAACACTGAAGCTTTCTTT. Residues: CASSRPPQIMNTEAFF.

The chain recombines TRBV2 with TRBJ1-2; D not certain. Germline CDR1 is SNHLY and CDR2 is FYNNEI. V lost 6 bases, J lost 2 bases, and 13 bases lay in between. The CDR3 is made up of 14 amino acids. DNA for the CDR3: TGTGCCAGCAGGAAGTCAGGCCTCAACTATGGCTACACCTTC. This translates into CASRKSGLNYGYTF.

The chain uses TRBV3-1 (or the pseudogene TRBV3-2) and TRBJ1-1; TRBD1 agrees at 7 bases. J was trimmed by 4 bases and V by 0 bases; bases with no gene match: 17. The germline V gene has CDR1 LGHDT and CDR2 YNNKEL (reference sequence). The CDR3 loop spans 19 amino acids. The CDR3 here is CASSQESLARQGDGTEAFF. CDR3 in DNA: TGTGCCAGCAGCCAAGAATCTTTGGCTCGCCAGGGGGATGGCACTGAAGCTTTCTTT.

The chain is built from TRBV5-4 and TRBJ1-1, with D possibly matching TRBD1 (6 bases). V lost 5 bases and J 1 base, leaving 12 bases between the germline ends. Germline CDR1 and CDR2: SGHNT and YYREEE (reference sequence). The CDR3 contains 14 residues. As DNA, the CDR3 is TGTGCCAGCAGAACCTTGACAGGGAACACTGAAGCTTTCTTT. Translated, it gives CASRTLTGNTEAFF.

This clone was seen once. The genes are TRBV7-2 and TRBJ2-6; D is perhaps TRBD2 (6 bases). Per germline, CDR1 SGHTA and CDR2 FQGNSA. The length of the CDR3 is 19 residues. V was trimmed by 0 bases and J by 4 bases, leaving 19 bases between them. CDR3 bases: TGTGCCAGCAGCTTAGCTGGGCTAGCGCGGCCGGGAGGGGCCAACGTCCTGACTTTC. Encoded protein: CASSLAGLARPGGANVLTF.

The rearrangement joins TRBV4-2 to TRBJ2-2, with 8 bases that match TRBD2. This CDR3 has 16 residues. With V trimmed by 0 bases and J by 6 bases, 6 bases remained unmatched. Germline CDR1 LGHNA, CDR2 YNFKEQ. Here the CDR3 DNA reads TGTGCCAGCAGCCAAGATCCGGGGGGGGGCCCCGGGGAGCTGTTTTTT. This gives the protein CASSQDPGGGPGELFF.

This sequence joins TRBV7-3 and TRBJ2-1; D is ambiguous. The CDR3 has 12 amino acids. V dropped 1 base and J dropped 9 bases, with 7 bases sitting between them. Germline V lookup: CDR1 SGHTA, CDR2 FQGTGA. The CDR3, as DNA: TGTGCCAGCAGCTTAAGTCCGGGTGAGCAGTTCTTC. Its translation: CASSLSPGEQFF.

The V call is TRBV7-2, the J call TRBJ2-1; TRBD2 might be the D (5 bases). Germline V lookup: CDR1 SGHTA, CDR2 FQGNSA. The V gene lost 5 bases and the J gene lost 3 bases, with 14 bases spanning the gap. The CDR3 sequence is 15 residues long. CDR3 protein: CASSPRLGSYNEQFF. In DNA form, the CDR3 reads TGTGCCAGCAGCCCACGCTTGGGGAGCTACAATGAGCAGTTCTTC.

V gene TRBV20-1 combines with J gene TRBJ1-6, with D perhaps TRBD1 (6 bases). Deletions cut 3 bases from V and 1 base from J, with 13 bases between. The CDR3 runs to 16 residues. The V gene's germline CDR1 is DFQATT and CDR2 SNEGSKA (reference sequence). The DNA for the CDR3 is TGCAGTGCTAGTTCGGGGGGCGAGTCCTATAATTCACCCCTCCACTTT. Translation gives CSASSGGESYNSPLHF.

The J gene is TRBJ2-2, the V gene TRBV29-1; TRBD2 aligns across 7 bases. The germline V gene has CDR1 SQVTM and CDR2 ANQGSEA. The junction had 6 bases not matched to a gene; V was cut back by 6 bases and J by 2 bases. The CDR3 runs to 14 residues. The CDR3 bases are TGCAGCGTCGAGGGAGGGTTTAACACCGGGGAGCTGTTTTTT. This sequence encodes CSVEGGFNTGELFF.

This chain links TRBV19 with TRBJ1-2; unclear D gene. CDR1 is LNHDA and CDR2 is SQIVND in the germline V gene (reference sequence). The CDR3 consists of 14 residues. V was trimmed by 1 base and J by 3 bases, leaving 9 bases between them. The CDR3 coding sequence is TGTGCCAGTAGTATAGGAGGAGGGCACTATGGCTACACCTTC. It is translated as CASSIGGGHYGYTF.